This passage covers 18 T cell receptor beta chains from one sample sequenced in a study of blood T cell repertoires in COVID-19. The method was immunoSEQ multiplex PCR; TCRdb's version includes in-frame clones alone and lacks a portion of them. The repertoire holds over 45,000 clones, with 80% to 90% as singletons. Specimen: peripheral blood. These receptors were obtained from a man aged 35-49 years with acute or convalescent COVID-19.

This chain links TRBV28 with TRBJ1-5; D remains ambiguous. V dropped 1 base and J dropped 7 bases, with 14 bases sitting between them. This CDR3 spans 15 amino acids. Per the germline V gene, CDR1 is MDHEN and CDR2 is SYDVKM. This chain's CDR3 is CASSLSGGPVQPQHF. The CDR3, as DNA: TGTGCCAGCAGTTTATCGGGAGGGCCCGTCCAGCCCCAGCATTTT.

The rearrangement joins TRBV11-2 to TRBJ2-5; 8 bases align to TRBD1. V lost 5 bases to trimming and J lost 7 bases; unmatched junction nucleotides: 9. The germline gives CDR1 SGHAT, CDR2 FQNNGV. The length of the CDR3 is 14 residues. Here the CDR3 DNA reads TGTGCCAGCAGCCGGACAGGGCTGGGGTGGACCCAGTACTTC. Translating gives CASSRTGLGWTQYF.

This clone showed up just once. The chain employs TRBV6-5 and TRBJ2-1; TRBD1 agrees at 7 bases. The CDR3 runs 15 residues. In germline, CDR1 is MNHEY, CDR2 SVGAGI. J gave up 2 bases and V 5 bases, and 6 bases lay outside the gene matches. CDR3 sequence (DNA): TGTGCCAGCAGTCGACAGGGATCCACCTACAATGAGCAGTTCTTC. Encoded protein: CASSRQGSTYNEQFF.

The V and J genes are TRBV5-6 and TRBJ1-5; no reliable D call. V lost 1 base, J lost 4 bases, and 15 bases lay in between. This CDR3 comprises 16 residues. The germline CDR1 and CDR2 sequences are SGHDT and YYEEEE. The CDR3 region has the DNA TGTGCCAGCAGCTTGTTTAGCACTGCCAAGAATCAGCCCCAGCATTTT. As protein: CASSLFSTAKNQPQHF.

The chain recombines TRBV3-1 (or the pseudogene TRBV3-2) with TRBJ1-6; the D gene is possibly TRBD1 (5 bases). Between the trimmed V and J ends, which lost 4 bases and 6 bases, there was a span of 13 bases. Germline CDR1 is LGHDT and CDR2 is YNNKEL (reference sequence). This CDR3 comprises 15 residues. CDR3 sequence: CASSPTGTLNSPLHF. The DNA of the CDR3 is TGTGCCAGCAGCCCAACCGGGACTCTTAATTCACCCCTCCACTTT.

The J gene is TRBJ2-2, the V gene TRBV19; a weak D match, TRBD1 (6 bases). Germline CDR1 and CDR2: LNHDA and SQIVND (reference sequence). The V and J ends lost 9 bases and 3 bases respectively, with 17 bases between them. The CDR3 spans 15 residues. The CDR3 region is CASKNRDKYTGELFF. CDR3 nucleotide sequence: TGTGCCAGCAAAAACCGGGACAAATACACCGGGGAGCTGTTTTTT.

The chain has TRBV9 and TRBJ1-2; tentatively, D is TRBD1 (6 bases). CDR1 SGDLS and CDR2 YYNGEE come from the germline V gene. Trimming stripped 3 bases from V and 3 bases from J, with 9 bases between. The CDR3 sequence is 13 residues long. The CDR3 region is CASSGYRDYGYTF. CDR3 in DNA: TGTGCCAGCAGCGGGTACAGGGACTATGGCTACACCTTC.

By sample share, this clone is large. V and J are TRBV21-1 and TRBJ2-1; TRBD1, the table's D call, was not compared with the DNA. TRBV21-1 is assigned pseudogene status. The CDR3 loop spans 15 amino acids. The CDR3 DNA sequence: TGTGCCAGCAGGGCTTCCGAGACAGGGGACAATGAGCAGTTCTTC. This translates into CASRASETGDNEQFF.

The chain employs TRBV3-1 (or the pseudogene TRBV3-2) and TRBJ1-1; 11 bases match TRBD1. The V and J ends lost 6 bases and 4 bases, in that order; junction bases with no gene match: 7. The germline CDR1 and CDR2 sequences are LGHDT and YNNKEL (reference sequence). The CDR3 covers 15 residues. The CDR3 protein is CASRNEGTGGTEAFF. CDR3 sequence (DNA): TGTGCCAGCAGAAATGAAGGGACAGGGGGCACTGAAGCTTTCTTT.

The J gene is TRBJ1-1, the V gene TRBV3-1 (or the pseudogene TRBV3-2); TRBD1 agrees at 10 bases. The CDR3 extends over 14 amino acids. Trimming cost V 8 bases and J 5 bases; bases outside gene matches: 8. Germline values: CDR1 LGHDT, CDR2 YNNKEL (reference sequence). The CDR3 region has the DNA TGTGCCAGCGGTCTAAGGACAGGGGGGACTGAAGCTTTCTTT. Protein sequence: CASGLRTGGTEAFF.

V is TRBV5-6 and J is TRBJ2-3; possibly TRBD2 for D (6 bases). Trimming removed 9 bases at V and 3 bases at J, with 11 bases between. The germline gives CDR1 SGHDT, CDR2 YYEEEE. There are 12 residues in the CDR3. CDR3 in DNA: TGTGCCACCTCCCGGGAGACAGATACGCAGTATTTT. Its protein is CATSRETDTQYF.

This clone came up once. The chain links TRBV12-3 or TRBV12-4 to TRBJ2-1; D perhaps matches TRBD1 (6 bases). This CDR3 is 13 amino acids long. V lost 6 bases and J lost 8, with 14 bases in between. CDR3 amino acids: CASRTGVVDEQFF. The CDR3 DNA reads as TGTGCCAGCAGGACAGGAGTGGTCGATGAGCAGTTCTTC.

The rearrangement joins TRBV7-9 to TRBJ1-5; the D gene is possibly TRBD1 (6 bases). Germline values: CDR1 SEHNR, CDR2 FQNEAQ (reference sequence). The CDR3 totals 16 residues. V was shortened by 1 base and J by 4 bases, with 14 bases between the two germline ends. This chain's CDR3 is CASSLVGGITNQPQHF. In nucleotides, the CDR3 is TGTGCCAGCAGCTTAGTTGGGGGCATAACTAATCAGCCCCAGCATTTT.

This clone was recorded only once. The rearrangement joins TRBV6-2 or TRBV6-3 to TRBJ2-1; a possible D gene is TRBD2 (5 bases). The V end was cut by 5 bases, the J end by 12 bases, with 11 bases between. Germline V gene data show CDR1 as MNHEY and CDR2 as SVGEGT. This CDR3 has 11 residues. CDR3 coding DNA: TGTGCCAGCAGTGTGCTAGCATGGCAGTTCTTC. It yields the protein CASSVLAWQFF.

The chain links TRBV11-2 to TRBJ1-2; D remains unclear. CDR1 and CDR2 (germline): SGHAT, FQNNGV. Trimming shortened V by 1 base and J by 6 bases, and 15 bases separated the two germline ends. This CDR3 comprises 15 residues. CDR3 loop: CASSLGEGKGNGYTF. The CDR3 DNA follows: TGTGCCAGCAGCTTAGGAGAGGGAAAAGGAAATGGCTACACCTTC.

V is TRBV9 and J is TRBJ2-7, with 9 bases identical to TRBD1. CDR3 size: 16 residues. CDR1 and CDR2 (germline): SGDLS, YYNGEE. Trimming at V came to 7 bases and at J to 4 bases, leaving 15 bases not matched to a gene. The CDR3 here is CASHCLPGQGNYEQYF. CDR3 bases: TGTGCCAGCCACTGCCTACCGGGACAGGGCAATTACGAGCAGTACTTC.

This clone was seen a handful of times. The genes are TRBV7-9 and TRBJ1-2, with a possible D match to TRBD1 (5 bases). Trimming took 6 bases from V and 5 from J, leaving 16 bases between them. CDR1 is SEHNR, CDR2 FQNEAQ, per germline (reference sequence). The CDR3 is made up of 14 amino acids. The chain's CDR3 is CASRHPGVGYGYTF. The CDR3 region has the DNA TGTGCCAGCAGACACCCGGGGGTTGGGTATGGCTACACCTTC.

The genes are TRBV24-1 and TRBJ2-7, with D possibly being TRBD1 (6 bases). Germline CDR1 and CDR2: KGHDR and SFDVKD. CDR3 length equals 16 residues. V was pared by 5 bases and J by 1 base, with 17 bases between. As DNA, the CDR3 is TGTGCCACCAGTGGGGATACCGGGACATCATCCTACGAGCAGTACTTC. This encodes CATSGDTGTSSYEQYF.